These 6 T cell receptor beta chains came from one sample sequenced in a study of CDR3 diversity in severe acne. TCRdb re-called the PCR reads through MiXCR, storing one row per CDR3 protein. The sample carries about 93,000 distinct CDR3 sequences, approximately 52% recorded once. Sample: blood. The source is a male donor in good health, serving as a control.

As concerns this clonotype: This clone may be a read error of a much larger clone one base away. The genes are TRBV24-1 and TRBJ2-3; D might be TRBD1 (6 bases). This CDR3 is built from 14 residues. Germline V gene sequence: CDR1 KGHDR, CDR2 SFDVKD. The V end was cut by 5 bases, the J end by 4 bases, with 12 bases between. The chain's CDR3 is CATSGDRRPDTQYF. CDR3 coding DNA: TGTGCCACCAGTGGAGACAGGCGCCCAGATACGCAGTATTTT.

The chain uses TRBV20-1 and TRBJ2-5, with 10 nucleotides matching TRBD1. The V segment lost 3 bases and the J segment 2 bases; nucleotides outside the gene matches: 9. The CDR3 runs to 16 residues. The germline CDR1 and CDR2 sequences are DFQATT and SNEGSKA (reference sequence). The CDR3 sequence: CSARIERGQGQETQYF. The CDR3 DNA reads TGCAGTGCTAGGATAGAACGGGGACAGGGGCAAGAGACCCAGTACTTC.

This clonotype appeared once. V usage is TRBV6-4 and J usage is TRBJ2-7; a possible D gene is TRBD2 (5 bases). V lost 0 bases and J 4 bases, leaving 10 bases between the germline ends. This CDR3 is built from 14 residues. The germline V gene encodes CDR1 MRHNA and CDR2 SNTAGT. CDR3 loop: CASSDSGGGYEQYF. For the CDR3, the DNA is TGTGCCAGCAGTGACTCCGGCGGCGGGTACGAGCAGTACTTC.

Relative to its sample, this clonotype is medium-sized. The CDR3 sequence: CASRNRFMNTEAFF. The DNA for the CDR3 is TGTGCCAGCAGGAACAGATTCATGAACACTGAAGCTTTCTTT. This rearrangement joins TRBV2 to TRBJ1-1; D is unclear. Between the trimmed V and J ends, which lost 6 bases and 0 bases, there was a span of 11 bases. The CDR3 length is 14 residues. CDR1 SNHLY and CDR2 FYNNEI come from the germline V gene.

This clonotype showed up just once. The chain carries TRBV11-3 and TRBJ1-6, with TRBD1 matching 9 bases. The CDR3 runs 15 residues. The V segment lost 3 bases and the J segment 8 bases; nucleotides outside the gene matches: 5. The germline CDR1 and CDR2 sequences are SGHNT and YENEEA. CDR3 nucleotide sequence: TGTGCCAGCAGCTTCGGGACAGGGTTGCATTCACCCCTCCACTTT. Its translation: CASSFGTGLHSPLHF.

The table lists this clonotype with many counts. The chain carries TRBV4-1 and TRBJ2-7, with a possible D match to TRBD2 (6 bases). Deletions cut 1 base from V and 4 bases from J, with 14 bases between. Germline values: CDR1 MGHRA, CDR2 YSYEKL. The CDR3 extends over 15 amino acids. CDR3 protein: CASSQAGGSGYEQYF. CDR3 in DNA: TGCGCCAGCAGCCAAGCTGGTGGTAGCGGATACGAGCAGTACTTC.